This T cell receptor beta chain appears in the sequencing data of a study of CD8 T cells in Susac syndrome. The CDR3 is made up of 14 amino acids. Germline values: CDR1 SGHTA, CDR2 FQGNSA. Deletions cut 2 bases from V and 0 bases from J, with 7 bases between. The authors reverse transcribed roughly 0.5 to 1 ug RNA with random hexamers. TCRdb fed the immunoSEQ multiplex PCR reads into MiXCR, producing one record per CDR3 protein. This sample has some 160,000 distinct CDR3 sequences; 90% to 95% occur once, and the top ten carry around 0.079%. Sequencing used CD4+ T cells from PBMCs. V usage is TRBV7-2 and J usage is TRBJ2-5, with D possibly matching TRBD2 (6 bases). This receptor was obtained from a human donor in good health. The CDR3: CASSLSSDQETQYF. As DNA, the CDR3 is TGTGCCAGCAGCTTATCTAGCGACCAAGAGACCCAGTACTTC. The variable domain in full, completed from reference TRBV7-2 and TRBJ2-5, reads GAGVSQSPSNKVTEKGKDVELRCDPISGHTALYWYRQSLGQGLEFLIYFQGNSAPDKSGLPSDRFSAERTGGSVSTLTIQRTQQEDSAVYLCASSLSSDQETQYFGPGTRLLVL.